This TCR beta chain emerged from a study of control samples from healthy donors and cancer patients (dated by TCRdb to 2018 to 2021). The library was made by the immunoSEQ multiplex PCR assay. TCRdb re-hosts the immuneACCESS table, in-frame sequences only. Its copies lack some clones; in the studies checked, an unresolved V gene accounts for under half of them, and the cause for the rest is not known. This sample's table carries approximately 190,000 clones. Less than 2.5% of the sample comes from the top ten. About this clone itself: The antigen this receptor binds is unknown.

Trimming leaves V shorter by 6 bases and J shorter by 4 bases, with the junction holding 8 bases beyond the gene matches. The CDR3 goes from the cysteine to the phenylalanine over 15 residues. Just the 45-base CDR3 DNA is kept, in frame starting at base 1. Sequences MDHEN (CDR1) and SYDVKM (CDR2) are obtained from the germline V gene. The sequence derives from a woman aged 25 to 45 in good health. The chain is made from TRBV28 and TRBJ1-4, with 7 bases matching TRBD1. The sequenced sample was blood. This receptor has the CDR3 CASSPIWDSNEKLFF. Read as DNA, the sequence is TGTGCCAGCAGCCCTATTTGGGACAGTAATGAAAAACTGTTTTTT.